This T cell receptor (beta chain) was sequenced for a study of blood T cell repertoires in COVID-19. Overall study: Some COVID-19 samples were acute and others convalescent; all came from the United States, Italy and Spain. The cDNA or gDNA used as material had been derived from T cells, B-cell-depleted T cells, or PBMCs.

Study processing details: Estimated nucleated cell counts came from reference gene primer amplification. Assay used: immunoSEQ multiplex PCR; TCRdb lists only in-frame clones, some missing. That table is the source of V, J and clone size, and D and trimming were worked out from the DNA. The sample records approximately 160,000 clones, approximately 90% being singletons. The CDR3 is made up of 14 amino acids. V was cut by 2 bases and J by 3 bases, with 10 bases left in between. Germline V gene data show CDR1 as MNHEY and CDR2 as SMNVEV (reference sequence). The TCR sequence derives from a man between 45 and 60 years old with acute or convalescent COVID-19. The chain joins TRBV27 to TRBJ2-5, with D perhaps TRBD1 (6 bases). Material: peripheral blood. The CDR3 here is CASSLPPGEETQYF. The CDR3, as DNA: TGTGCCAGCAGTTTACCCCCAGGGGAAGAGACCCAGTACTTC.